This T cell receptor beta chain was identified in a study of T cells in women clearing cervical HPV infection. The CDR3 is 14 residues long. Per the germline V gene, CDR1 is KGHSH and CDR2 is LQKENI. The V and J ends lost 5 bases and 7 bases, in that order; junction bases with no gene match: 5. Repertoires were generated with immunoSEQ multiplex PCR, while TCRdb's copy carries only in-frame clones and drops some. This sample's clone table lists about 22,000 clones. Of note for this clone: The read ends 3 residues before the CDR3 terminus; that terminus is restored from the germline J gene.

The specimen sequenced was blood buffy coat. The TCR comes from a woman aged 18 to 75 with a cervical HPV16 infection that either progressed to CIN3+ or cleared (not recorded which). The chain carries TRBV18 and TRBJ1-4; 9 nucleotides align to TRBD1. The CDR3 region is CASSAGTGSEKLFF. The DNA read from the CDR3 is TGTGCCAGCTCAGCCGGGACAGGGAGTGAAAAA.